This record concerns one T cell receptor beta chain sequence. Its cognate antigen is unknown. The sample is drawn from a study of cytomegalovirus exposure and HLA in healthy donors. General study results and limits: It was only CMV serostatus that was available as immune exposure information. In a later analysis, TCR beta V- and J-gene trimming showed a link to a missense DCLRE1C variant. In a later analysis, at a false discovery rate of 0.05, about 17,000 TCR beta sequences matched HLA alleles. Within the data, a cluster of highly shared sequence variants was likely a sequencing artifact.

CDR3 length equals 16 residues. Trimming took 2 bases from V and 2 from J, leaving 17 bases between them. The germline V gene has CDR1 SGHDT and CDR2 YYEEEE. PCR employed 60 Vbeta and 13 Jbeta primers. The protocol was immunoSEQ multiplex PCR, while the TCRdb copy is restricted to in-frame clones and leaves out a portion. This table has approximately 160,000 clones, 75% to 80% appearing once. This TCR was sampled from a woman between 40 and 50 years old in good health and CMV-seropositive. The sequencing sample was made of PBMCs. The rearrangement links TRBV5-6 to TRBJ2-7; possibly TRBD2 for D (5 bases). CDR3 protein: CASSLLDSLPTYEQYF. The CDR3 bases are TGTGCCAGCAGCTTACTGGACTCTCTACCCACCTACGAGCAGTACTTC.